The 14 T cell receptor beta chains reported below all come from one sample, sequenced in a study of blood T cell repertoires in COVID-19 (dated by TCRdb to the early 2020s). Library creation used the immunoSEQ multiplex PCR assay. The table was pulled from immuneACCESS by TCRdb, which kept in-frame rearrangements only. Such tables lose some clones; where checked, under half of the loss comes from unresolved V genes, and the rest has no known cause. The sample yields about 170,000 clones; roughly 89% were counted once. 3% to 4.5% of the sample is held by the ten biggest clonotypes. The source material was peripheral blood. The source is a man between 18 and 29 years old with active or convalescent COVID-19.

This chain links TRBV4-1 with TRBJ2-5; 7 positions agree with TRBD2. Germline V gene sequence: CDR1 MGHRA, CDR2 YSYEKL. After removal of 0 bases from V and 2 bases from J, the junction contained 21 bases not matched to a gene. CDR3 length equals 21 residues. The CDR3 here is CASSQEAAGVGSGVGQETQYF. Here the CDR3 DNA reads TGCGCCAGCAGCCAAGAGGCTGCGGGGGTCGGAAGCGGGGTAGGGCAAGAGACCCAGTACTTC.

V gene TRBV14 combines with J gene TRBJ1-2; D uncertain. Germline V gene data show CDR1 as SGHDN and CDR2 as FVKESK. There are 14 residues in the CDR3. Trimming cost V 1 base and J 0 bases, with 6 bases left between them. The CDR3 here is CASSQGHSNYGYTF. The CDR3 DNA is TGTGCCAGCAGCCAAGGTCACTCTAACTATGGCTACACCTTC.

The rearrangement uses TRBV21-1 and TRBJ2-1; TRBD2, the D gene given by the table, was not confirmed from the DNA. TRBV21-1 is a recognized pseudogene. The CDR3 loop spans 17 amino acids. CDR3 nucleotides: TGTGCCACCGGACTAGCGGGATTAGTACTCTCCTACAATGAGCAGTTCTTC. Amino acid sequence: CATGLAGLVLSYNEQFF.

This chain connects TRBV7-2 to TRBJ2-2; D gene ambiguous. CDR3 length: 14 amino acids. Trimming took 1 base from V and 7 from J, leaving 10 bases between them. Germline V gene lookup returns CDR1 SGHTA and CDR2 FQGNSA. This chain's CDR3 is CASSLVQNGGELFF. Here the CDR3 DNA reads TGTGCCAGCAGCTTAGTTCAGAATGGCGGGGAGCTGTTTTTT.

The chain has TRBV3-1 (or the pseudogene TRBV3-2) and TRBJ2-7, with D maybe TRBD2 (6 bases). Trimming left V 2 bases short and J 3 bases short, with 20 bases between. There are 17 residues in the CDR3. The germline V gene encodes CDR1 LGHDT and CDR2 YNNKEL (reference sequence). The CDR3 sequence: CASSQTTRTMGFYEQYV. The CDR3 region has the DNA TGTGCCAGCAGCCAAACGACTCGGACTATGGGGTTCTACGAGCAGTACGTC.

The gene calls are TRBV18 and TRBJ1-4; D not resolved. CDR1 and CDR2 from the germline V gene are KGHSH and LQKENI. The CDR3 length is 15 residues. V was pared by 0 bases and J by 0 bases, with 5 bases between. The CDR3 bases are TGTGCCAGCTCACCACCGAGAACAACTAATGAAAAACTGTTTTTT. It specifies CASSPPRTTNEKLFF.

This clone was counted once. The CDR3 DNA reads as TGTGCCAGCAGTGAAGGGGCTGATAGCAATCAGCCCCAGCATTTT. Amino acids: CASSEGADSNQPQHF. The V and J genes are TRBV2 and TRBJ1-5; D is undetermined. Deletions cut 1 base from V and 0 bases from J, with 7 bases between. Germline CDR1 reads SNHLY; CDR2 reads FYNNEI. This CDR3 comprises 15 residues.

The chain uses TRBV4-1 and TRBJ1-3; weak D call: TRBD1 (5 bases). Germline V gene sequence: CDR1 MGHRA, CDR2 YSYEKL. The CDR3 runs to 16 residues. V shed 1 base and J shed 4 bases, with 14 bases lying between them. The CDR3 loop is CASSQVGQGLGNTIYF. CDR3 in DNA: TGCGCCAGCAGCCAAGTTGGGCAGGGCCTCGGAAACACCATATATTTT.

The chain employs TRBV28 and TRBJ2-7, with D possibly matching TRBD1 (6 bases). The CDR3 runs 12 residues. Trimming left V 8 bases short and J 5 bases short, with 13 bases between. The germline V gene encodes CDR1 MDHEN and CDR2 SYDVKM. CDR3 region: CASQVQGHEQYV. As DNA, the CDR3 is TGTGCCAGCCAAGTACAGGGTCACGAGCAGTACGTC.

This sequence joins TRBV6-1 and TRBJ1-6; no reliable D call. The germline V gene encodes CDR1 MNHNS and CDR2 SASEGT. Trimming took 2 bases from V and 4 from J, leaving 9 bases between them. The CDR3 is 15 amino acids. This CDR3 is CASSEQVSYNSPLHF. The DNA for the CDR3 is TGTGCCAGCAGTGAACAGGTTTCGTATAATTCACCCCTCCACTTT.

This sequence joins TRBV5-1 and TRBJ1-1; D possibly corresponds to TRBD1 (5 bases). The germline gives CDR1 SGHRS, CDR2 YFSETQ. The CDR3 runs 13 residues. Trimming took 3 bases from V and 7 from J, leaving 13 bases between them. DNA of the CDR3: TGCGCCAGCAGCTGGGGACTTACCCTTGAAGCTTTCTTT. Translation gives CASSWGLTLEAFF.

J is TRBJ1-5 and V is TRBV27; D not resolved. V was trimmed by 5 bases and J by 2 bases, leaving 13 bases between them. The germline V gene encodes CDR1 MNHEY and CDR2 SMNVEV (reference sequence). The CDR3 consists of 15 residues. The CDR3, as DNA: TGTGCCAGCAGTACCCGGGAGGGTGGCAATCAGCCCCAGCATTTT. It encodes CASSTREGGNQPQHF.

This clone has just a few counts. The chain carries TRBV30 and TRBJ2-1; D may be TRBD1 (5 bases). V lost 1 base to trimming and J lost 4 bases, with 11 bases between them. This CDR3 is 14 amino acids long. Germline values: CDR1 GTSNPN, CDR2 SVGIG (reference sequence). CDR3 residues: CAWSGNQGYNEQFF. In DNA, the CDR3 is TGTGCCTGGAGTGGAAACCAGGGATACAATGAGCAGTTCTTC. The whole variable domain, remainder taken from reference TRBV30 and TRBJ2-1, is SQTIHQWPATLVQPVGSPLSLECTVEGTSNPNLYWYRQAAGRGLQLLFYSVGIGQISSEVPQNLSASRPQDRQFILSSKKLLLSDSGFYLCAWSGNQGYNEQFFGPGTRLTVL.

V gene TRBV5-5 combines with J gene TRBJ2-3, with a tentative D call TRBD2 (6 bases). Deletions cut 2 bases from V and 3 bases from J, with 22 bases between. The CDR3 totals 18 residues. Germline V lookup: CDR1 SGHKS, CDR2 YYEKEE (reference sequence). Written as DNA, the CDR3 is TGTGCCAGCAGCTTTTTCGCCGGGACCTTGAGCGGGACAGATACGCAGTATTTT. Protein product: CASSFFAGTLSGTDTQYF.